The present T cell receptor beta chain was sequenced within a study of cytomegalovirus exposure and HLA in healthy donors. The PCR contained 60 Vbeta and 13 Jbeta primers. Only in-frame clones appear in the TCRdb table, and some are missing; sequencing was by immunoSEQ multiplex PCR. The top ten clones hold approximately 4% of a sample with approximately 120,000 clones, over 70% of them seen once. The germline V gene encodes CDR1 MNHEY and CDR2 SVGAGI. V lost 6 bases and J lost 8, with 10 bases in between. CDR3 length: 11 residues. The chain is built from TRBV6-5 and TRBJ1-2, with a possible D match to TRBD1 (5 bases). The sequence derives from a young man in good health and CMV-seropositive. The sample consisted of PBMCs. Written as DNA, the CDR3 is TGTGCCAGCAGGGCAGGGTTGGGCTACACCTTC. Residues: CASRAGLGYTF.